The next 29 T cell receptor beta chains were all read from a single sample in a study of T cells in Graves' hyperthyroidism and ophthalmopathy. What was amplified from RNA transcripts were TCR beta CDR3 regions. A set of HTBI primers served as the primers for a first-round RT-PCR of the TCR CDR3. One entry per CDR3 protein, called by TCRdb with MiXCR from the multiplex PCR reads. The sample gives 640,000 or so distinct CDR3 sequences, about 15% of which show up once; 3.5% to 4.5% is in the top ten. Material: blood. These receptors came from a woman between 40 and 55 years old with Graves' ophthalmopathy.

This clonotype was recorded at least ten times. This chain links TRBV11-2 with TRBJ1-1, with TRBD1 matching over 7 bases. Germline V gives CDR1 SGHAT, CDR2 FQNNGV. The CDR3 runs to 18 residues. Trimming took 0 bases from V and 0 from J; bases not matched to a gene: 10. The CDR3 DNA reads TGTGCCAGCAGCTTAGATGGTTGGCAGGGGGGACTGAACACTGAAGCTTTCTTT. The encoded protein is CASSLDGWQGGLNTEAFF.

This clonotype was recorded many times. This chain connects TRBV12-3 or TRBV12-4 to TRBJ1-2; the D is unclear. V lost 6 bases to trimming and J lost 4 bases, with 12 bases between them. The CDR3 is 13 amino acids. CDR3 in amino acids: CASSLLDTYGYTF. In DNA, the CDR3 is TGTGCCAGCAGCCTTCTTGACACCTATGGCTACACCTTC.

The chain links TRBV28 to TRBJ2-7, with 8 bases aligning to TRBD2. The ends lost 2 bases at V and 2 bases at J; junction bases unmatched: 5. This CDR3 is built from 15 residues. Germline assignment: CDR1 MDHEN and CDR2 SYDVKM. The CDR3 region is CASSLGLGRAYEQYF. CDR3 bases: TGTGCCAGCAGTTTAGGTCTCGGGAGGGCCTACGAGCAGTACTTC.

This clonotype was seen ten or more times. The chain links TRBV30 to TRBJ1-1; D gene uncertain. CDR1 is GTSNPN and CDR2 is SVGIG in the germline V gene (reference sequence). CDR3 size: 12 residues. V gave up 5 bases and J gave up 6 bases, with 13 bases separating them. CDR3 coding DNA: TGTGCCTGGTACGATATGAGTGCTGAAGCTTTCTTT. It encodes CAWYDMSAEAFF.

This clonotype has at least ten counts. The rearrangement joins TRBV12-3 or TRBV12-4 to TRBJ1-1, with TRBD1 matching over 7 bases. This CDR3 has 15 amino acids. After removal of 3 bases from V and 0 bases from J, the junction contained 4 bases not matched to a gene. CDR3 sequence: CASSLTGSLNTEAFF. CDR3 DNA: TGTGCCAGCAGTTTGACAGGGTCACTGAACACTGAAGCTTTCTTT.

This clonotype has at least ten counts. The chain carries TRBV7-3 and TRBJ2-7, with D tentatively TRBD2 (5 bases). Germline V gene lookup returns CDR1 SGHTA and CDR2 FQGTGA. CDR3 length equals 13 residues. Trimming stripped 1 base from V and 4 bases from J, with 8 bases between. CDR3 protein: CASSLIPGYEQYF. CDR3 DNA sequence: TGTGCCAGCAGCTTAATTCCGGGATACGAGCAGTACTTC.

This clonotype came up many times. The rearrangement uses TRBV4-2 and TRBJ2-5, with 10 bases matching TRBD2. The CDR3 is made up of 20 amino acids. Unmatched junction bases numbered 21, after V lost 4 bases and J lost 4 bases. CDR1 is LGHNA and CDR2 is YNFKEQ in the germline V gene. Here the CDR3 DNA reads TGTGCCAGCAGCCCCCTATATCGGGACCCTAGCGGGAGTGTCGGAGAGACCCAGTACTTC. Its translation: CASSPLYRDPSGSVGETQYF.

This clonotype was detected many times. The rearrangement links TRBV24-1 to TRBJ2-7; 10 positions match TRBD1. The germline CDR1 and CDR2 sequences are KGHDR and SFDVKD. The CDR3 contains 16 residues. V shed 5 bases and J 1 base; nucleotides not matched to a gene: 7. CDR3 loop: CATSGVGTGDSYEQYF. CDR3 DNA: TGTGCCACCAGTGGCGTCGGGACAGGGGATTCCTACGAGCAGTACTTC.

This clonotype was found many times. The chain joins TRBV20-1 to TRBJ1-2; D remains ambiguous. This CDR3 has 12 amino acids. Germline values: CDR1 DFQATT, CDR2 SNEGSKA (reference sequence). The V end was cut by 3 bases, the J end by 4 bases, with 9 bases between. The CDR3 nucleotides are TGCAGTGCTAGTTTCGCGTTCTATGGCTACACCTTC. Protein: CSASFAFYGYTF.

This clonotype was found many times. The chain uses TRBV20-1 and TRBJ1-1; D might be TRBD1 (5 bases). This CDR3 has 11 amino acids. Germline CDR1 is DFQATT and CDR2 is SNEGSKA (reference sequence). The germline V and J ends were trimmed by 2 bases and 6 bases, with 7 bases remaining between them. The CDR3 is CSARQGPEAFF. The CDR3 bases are TGCAGTGCTAGACAGGGTCCTGAAGCTTTCTTT.

This clonotype showed up just a few times. The chain joins TRBV28 to TRBJ2-4; TRBD2 agrees at 8 bases. Germline trimming cut 1 base from V and 7 bases from J; bases unmatched to any gene: 12. This CDR3 has 17 residues. Germline lookup yields CDR1 MDHEN and CDR2 SYDVKM. CDR3 in DNA: TGTGCCAGCAGTTTATTGACCCCACAGTCGGGGGGGAACATTCAGTACTTC. Amino acid sequence: CASSLLTPQSGGNIQYF.

Many counts were recorded for this clonotype. This chain joins TRBV4-3 and TRBJ2-2, with D possibly being TRBD2 (5 bases). CDR1 is LGHNA and CDR2 is YSLEER in the germline V gene. The CDR3 covers 14 residues. Trimming removed 3 bases at V and 1 base at J, with 6 bases between. In DNA form, the CDR3 reads TGCGCCAGCAGCCAGGACTGGAACACCGGGGAGCTGTTTTTT. This encodes CASSQDWNTGELFF.

This clonotype was counted many times. This chain uses TRBV12-5 with TRBJ1-5; D uncertain. From germline, CDR1 is LGHNT and CDR2 FRNRAP. V gave up 2 bases and J gave up 0 bases, with 11 bases separating them. This CDR3 contains 16 residues. The DNA of the CDR3 is TGTGCTAGTGGTTTGACCGTTTTGGATAGCAATCAGCCCCAGCATTTT. Its protein product is CASGLTVLDSNQPQHF.

This clonotype was seen ten or more times. CDR3 protein: CASSLAAGGRETQYF. In nucleotides, the CDR3 is TGTGCCAGCAGCTTAGCAGCGGGAGGGCGAGAGACCCAGTACTTC. The chain uses TRBV11-2 and TRBJ2-5, with TRBD2 identical over 10 bases. The length of the CDR3 is 15 residues. The V and J ends lost 1 base and 4 bases, in that order; junction bases with no gene match: 3. CDR1 is SGHAT, CDR2 FQNNGV, per germline.

This clonotype has a count of ten or more. V and J are TRBV27 and TRBJ2-5; D is undetermined. The germline gives CDR1 MNHEY, CDR2 SMNVEV (reference sequence). The CDR3 runs 15 residues. The ends were cut back, 6 bases at V and 5 bases at J, with 19 bases in the middle. DNA for the CDR3: TGTGCCAGCAGCCTGGCTGAGTCGTCGGGTGAGACCCAGTACTTC. Protein sequence: CASSLAESSGETQYF.

As for this clonotype: A much more abundant neighbour one base away suggests this may be a read error. V is TRBV19 and J is TRBJ2-7, with D possibly matching TRBD2 (5 bases). There are 14 residues in the CDR3. CDR1 and CDR2 from the germline V gene are LNHDA and SQIVND (reference sequence). V dropped 3 bases and J dropped 3 bases, with 12 bases sitting between them. CDR3 amino acids: CASSMSVGVYEQYF. The CDR3 DNA is TGTGCCAGTAGTATGAGCGTGGGAGTCTACGAGCAGTACTTC. The full variable domain, with the rest looked up from reference TRBV19 and TRBJ2-7, is DGGITQSPKYLFRKEGQNVTLSCEQNLNHDAMYWYRQDPGQGLRLIYYSQIVNDFQKGDIAEGYSVSREKKESFPLTVTSAQKNPTAFYLCASSMSVGVYEQYFGPGTRLTVT.

Only a few counts were recorded for this clonotype. The rearrangement joins TRBV5-6 to TRBJ2-7; tentatively, D is TRBD1 (6 bases). The CDR3 covers 13 residues. The ends were cut back, 6 bases at V and 2 bases at J, with 12 bases in the middle. CDR1 and CDR2 (germline): SGHDT, YYEEEE. DNA for the CDR3: TGTGCCAGCACCCGGGACACAGCCTACGAGCAGTACTTC. Its protein product is CASTRDTAYEQYF.

The chain combines TRBV6-2 or TRBV6-3 with TRBJ2-7; 9 bases are a match to TRBD1. The CDR3 contains 15 residues. After removal of 6 bases from V and 1 base from J, the junction contained 7 bases not matched to a gene. Germline V gene sequence: CDR1 MNHEY, CDR2 SVGEGT. The CDR3 sequence is CASRPPGTGSYEQYF. Written as DNA, the CDR3 is TGTGCCAGCAGACCGCCCGGGACAGGGTCCTACGAGCAGTACTTC.

The sample holds many counts of this clonotype. V and J are TRBV19 and TRBJ2-7, with 9 nucleotides matching TRBD2. The CDR3 length is 17 residues. V shed 4 bases and J 5 bases; nucleotides not matched to a gene: 15. Germline assignment: CDR1 LNHDA and CDR2 SQIVND (reference sequence). CDR3 in amino acids: CASSTLLMAGGSNEQYF. CDR3 nucleotide sequence: TGTGCCAGTAGTACGCTCTTGATGGCGGGAGGGTCCAACGAGCAGTACTTC. The variable domain in full, completed from reference TRBV19 and TRBJ2-7, reads DGGITQSPKYLFRKEGQNVTLSCEQNLNHDAMYWYRQDPGQGLRLIYYSQIVNDFQKGDIAEGYSVSREKKESFPLTVTSAQKNPTAFYLCASSTLLMAGGSNEQYFGPGTRLTVT.

This clonotype was seen repeatedly, ten times or more. This chain connects TRBV19 to TRBJ2-7; TRBD2 agrees at 11 bases. The J segment lost 5 bases and the V segment lost 1 base, leaving 7 bases of the junction unmatched. The CDR3 has 16 amino acids. Germline CDR1 is LNHDA and CDR2 is SQIVND (reference sequence). This CDR3 is CASSIGGTSGFHEQYF. CDR3 DNA: TGTGCCAGTAGTATAGGGGGGACTAGCGGTTTCCACGAGCAGTACTTC.

This clonotype was counted at least ten times. The chain links TRBV11-1 to TRBJ1-1; a weak D match, TRBD1 (5 bases). Germline values: CDR1 SGHAT, CDR2 FQDESV (reference sequence). The V and J ends lost 6 bases and 7 bases respectively, with 9 bases between them. The CDR3 is made up of 11 amino acids. Written as DNA, the CDR3 is TGTGCCAGCAGACGGGGGATTGAAGCTTTCTTT. As protein: CASRRGIEAFF.

The genes are TRBV4-1 and TRBJ2-7; either TRBD1 or TRBD2 may fit D (6 bases each). CDR1 is MGHRA and CDR2 is YSYEKL in the germline V gene. This CDR3 spans 15 amino acids. The V end was cut by 3 bases, the J end by 2 bases, with 14 bases between. The CDR3 loop is CASSQRGTGTYEQYF. In nucleotides, the CDR3 is TGCGCCAGCAGCCAGAGGGGGACTGGGACCTACGAGCAGTACTTC.

This clonotype was seen at least ten times. This chain uses TRBV20-1 with TRBJ2-7; 9 nucleotides agree with TRBD2. J was trimmed by 1 base and V by 0 bases; bases with no gene match: 4. The CDR3 extends over 15 amino acids. In germline, CDR1 is DFQATT, CDR2 SNEGSKA (reference sequence). The CDR3 DNA follows: TGCAGTGCTAGAGATGTAGCGGGGGTTTCCTACGAGCAGTACTTC. It specifies CSARDVAGVSYEQYF.

This clonotype has ten or more counts. CDR3 sequence reads: CASSIGTEEAFF. In DNA form, the CDR3 reads TGTGCCAGCAGCATTGGGACTGAAGAAGCTTTCTTT. The chain employs TRBV7-6 and TRBJ1-1; a possible D gene is TRBD1 (5 bases). CDR1 and CDR2 (germline): SGHVS, FNYEAQ. The CDR3 sequence is 12 residues long. Trimming took 5 bases from V and 8 from J, leaving 12 bases between them.

This clonotype occurred many times. The chain joins TRBV12-3 or TRBV12-4 to TRBJ2-5, with 9 nucleotides matching TRBD2. The CDR3 runs to 15 residues. V lost 3 bases, J lost 2 bases, and 4 bases stayed unmatched. The CDR3 region has the DNA TGTGCCAGCAGTTTCACGCGGGAGGGTCAAGAGACCCAGTACTTC. Its protein is CASSFTREGQETQYF.

The chain is built from TRBV20-1 and TRBJ2-2; 12 bases line up with TRBD2. The CDR3 is made up of 17 amino acids. The germline CDR1 and CDR2 sequences are DFQATT and SNEGSKA (reference sequence). V was clipped by 6 bases and J by 2 bases; unmatched bases: 10. The CDR3 sequence is CSATPSGRASNTGELFF. Here the CDR3 DNA reads TGCAGTGCGACCCCTAGCGGGAGGGCTTCTAACACCGGGGAGCTGTTTTTT.

The rearrangement joins TRBV24-1 to TRBJ2-5, with D unclear. V lost 4 bases, J lost 1 base, and 12 bases lay in between. Per germline, CDR1 KGHDR and CDR2 SFDVKD. The CDR3 totals 15 residues. CDR3 DNA: TGTGCCACCAGTGAGGGGTACATGTCCCAAGAGACCCAGTACTTC. This sequence encodes CATSEGYMSQETQYF.

This clonotype was detected many times. The rearrangement uses TRBV11-2 and TRBJ2-7; 11 nucleotides align to TRBD1. The CDR3 totals 15 residues. V dropped 2 bases and J dropped 4; count of bases not matched to a gene: 4. Germline loops: CDR1 SGHAT, CDR2 FQNNGV. CDR3 loop: CASSLIGTGGYEQYF. The CDR3 DNA reads as TGTGCCAGCAGCTTAATCGGGACAGGGGGTTACGAGCAGTACTTC.

The gene calls are TRBV6-2 or TRBV6-3 and TRBJ1-2; 7 nucleotides line up with TRBD1. The germline CDR1 and CDR2 sequences are MNHEY and SVGEGT. The CDR3 is made up of 18 amino acids. V lost 5 bases to trimming and J lost 0 bases; unmatched junction nucleotides: 15. In DNA form, the CDR3 reads TGTGCCAGCAGTCCCGCCCGGACAGGAGCCAGACCTAACTATGGCTACACCTTC. Its protein product is CASSPARTGARPNYGYTF.